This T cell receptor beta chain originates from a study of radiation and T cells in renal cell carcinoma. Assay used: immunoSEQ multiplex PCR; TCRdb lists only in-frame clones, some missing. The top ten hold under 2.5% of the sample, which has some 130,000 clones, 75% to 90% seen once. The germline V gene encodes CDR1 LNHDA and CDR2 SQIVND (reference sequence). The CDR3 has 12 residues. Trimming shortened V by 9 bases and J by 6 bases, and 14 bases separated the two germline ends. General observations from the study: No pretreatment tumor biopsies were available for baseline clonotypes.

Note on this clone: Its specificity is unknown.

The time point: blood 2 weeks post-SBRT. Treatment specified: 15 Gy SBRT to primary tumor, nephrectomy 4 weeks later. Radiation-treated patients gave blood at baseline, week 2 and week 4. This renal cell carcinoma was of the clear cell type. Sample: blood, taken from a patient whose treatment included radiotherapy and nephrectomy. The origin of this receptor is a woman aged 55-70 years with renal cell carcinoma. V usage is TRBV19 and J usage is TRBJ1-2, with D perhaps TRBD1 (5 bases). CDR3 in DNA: TGTGCCAGCAACTACGGGGACCATGGCTACACCTTC. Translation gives CASNYGDHGYTF.